This T cell receptor beta chain came from a study of T cells after yellow fever vaccination. The CDR3 has 15 residues. V lost 0 bases and J 0 bases, leaving 5 bases between the germline ends. TCRdb reprocessed the 5' RACE reads via MiXCR and lists one record per CDR3 protein. The sample holds about 340,000 distinct CDR3 sequences, about 8.7% seen once. The source is a man aged 18 to 29 who received the YFV17D yellow fever vaccine. J is TRBJ1-4 and V is TRBV23-1, with D possibly being TRBD1 (5 bases). TRBV23-1 is an ORF, with its function uncertain. Specimen: PBMCs, collected on the day of the first yellow fever vaccination. The CDR3 bases are TGCGCCAGCAGTCAATCCAGGGCAACTAATGAAAAACTGTTTTTT. This codes for CASSQSRATNEKLFF.